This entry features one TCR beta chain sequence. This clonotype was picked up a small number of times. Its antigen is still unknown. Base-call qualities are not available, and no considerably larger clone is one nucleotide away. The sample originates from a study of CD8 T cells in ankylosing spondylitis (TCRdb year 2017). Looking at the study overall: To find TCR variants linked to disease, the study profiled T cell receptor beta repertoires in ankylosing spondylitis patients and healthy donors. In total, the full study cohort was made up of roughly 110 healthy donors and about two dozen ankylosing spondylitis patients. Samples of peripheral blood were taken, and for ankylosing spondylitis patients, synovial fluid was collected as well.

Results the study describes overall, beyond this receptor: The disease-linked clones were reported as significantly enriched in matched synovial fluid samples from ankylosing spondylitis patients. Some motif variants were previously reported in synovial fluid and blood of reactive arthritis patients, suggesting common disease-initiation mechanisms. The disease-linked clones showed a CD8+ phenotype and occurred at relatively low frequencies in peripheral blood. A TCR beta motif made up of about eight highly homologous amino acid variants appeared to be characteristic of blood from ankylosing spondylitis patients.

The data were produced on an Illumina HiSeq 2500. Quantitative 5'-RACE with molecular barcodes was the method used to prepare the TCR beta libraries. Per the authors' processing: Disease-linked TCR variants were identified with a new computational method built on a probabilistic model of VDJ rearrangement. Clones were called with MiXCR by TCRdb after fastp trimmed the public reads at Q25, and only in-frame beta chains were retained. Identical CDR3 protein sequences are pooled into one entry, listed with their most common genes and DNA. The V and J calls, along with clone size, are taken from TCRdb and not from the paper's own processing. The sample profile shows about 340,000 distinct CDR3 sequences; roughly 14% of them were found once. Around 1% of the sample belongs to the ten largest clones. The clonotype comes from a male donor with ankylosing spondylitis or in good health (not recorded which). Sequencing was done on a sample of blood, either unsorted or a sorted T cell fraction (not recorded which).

Here the CDR3 is given as CSAGDREGQPQHF. The DNA sequence reads TGCAGTGCTGGGGACAGGGAAGGACAGCCCCAGCATTTT. The rearranged chain carries TRBV20-1 and TRBJ1-5, with 9 middle bases fitting TRBD1. From cysteine to phenylalanine, the CDR3 is 13 amino acids long. Just CDR3 DNA is preserved here, 39 bases in frame from base 1. Trimming removed 5 bases from V and 7 bases from J; the gene matches leave 6 bases unexplained. In the germline V gene (reference sequence), CDR1 corresponds to DFQATT and CDR2 to SNEGSKA.